Listed below are T cell receptor beta chains from one sample, sequenced in a study of identical twins. TCRdb reprocessed the 5' RACE reads with MiXCR, giving one entry per CDR3 protein. The data contain about 570,000 distinct CDR3 sequences, just under 10% of them singletons. This sample was also put to use in a study of yellow fever vaccine responses in identical twins.

What was sequenced was PBMCs. These receptors all stem from a woman under 30 in good health. CDR3s include the opening cysteine and the closing phenylalanine or tryptophan. The D gene is left open where the match is weak. Clone size is shown for a subset of rows, as once, few, many or a class of expanded clone.

d_call: -
v_call: TRBV5-1
clone_size: -
j_call: TRBJ2-3
cdr3_nt: TGCGCCAGTTATCCGGGTCTCGGGTTGGAAGATACGCAGTATTTT
cdr3_aa: CASYPGLGLEDTQYF

d_call: -
v_call: TRBV5-1
clone_size: few
j_call: TRBJ2-6
cdr3_nt: TGCGCCAGCAGCTCGAGAGATGGGGCCAACGTCCTGACTTTC
cdr3_aa: CASSSRDGANVLTF

d_call: TRBD2
v_call: TRBV27
clone_size: -
j_call: TRBJ2-5
cdr3_nt: TGTGCCAGCAGTTTGCAAACTAGCGGGCAGACCCAGTACTTC
cdr3_aa: CASSLQTSGQTQYF

d_call: TRBD2
v_call: TRBV18
clone_size: once
j_call: TRBJ2-7
cdr3_nt: TGTGCCAGCTCACCGGGACTAGCGGGAGGGCAAAGCGAGCAGTACTTC
cdr3_aa: CASSPGLAGGQSEQYF

d_call: TRBD1
v_call: TRBV12-3/TRBV12-4
clone_size: -
j_call: TRBJ1-1
cdr3_nt: TGTGCCAGCAGCCCGACAGGGCGTAGAGCTTTCTTT
cdr3_aa: CASSPTGRRAFF

d_call: -
v_call: TRBV5-1
clone_size: -
j_call: TRBJ2-7
cdr3_nt: TGCGCCAGCAGCCCATCGGCAGGCTTCTCCTACGAGCAGTACTTC
cdr3_aa: CASSPSAGFSYEQYF

d_call: TRBD2
v_call: TRBV9
clone_size: -
j_call: TRBJ2-7
cdr3_nt: TGTGCCAGCAGCGTAGACTCAGCGGGGGGGATATACGAGCAGTACTTC
cdr3_aa: CASSVDSAGGIYEQYF

d_call: TRBD1
v_call: TRBV7-9
clone_size: few
j_call: TRBJ1-4
cdr3_nt: TGTGCCAGCAGCGCAGTGCGGACAGGGGGTGAAAAACTGTTTTTT
cdr3_aa: CASSAVRTGGEKLFF

d_call: TRBD1
v_call: TRBV27
clone_size: -
j_call: TRBJ2-5
cdr3_nt: TGTGCCAGCAGTAACCGGGACAGGGAAGGAGAGACCCAGTACTTC
cdr3_aa: CASSNRDREGETQYF

d_call: TRBD2
v_call: TRBV9
clone_size: few
j_call: TRBJ2-2
cdr3_nt: TGTGCCAGCAGCGCCGCGGGACTACCAAACACCGGGGAGCTGTTTTTT
cdr3_aa: CASSAAGLPNTGELFF

d_call: TRBD2
v_call: TRBV20-1
clone_size: many
j_call: TRBJ2-7
cdr3_nt: TGCAGTGCTAGTGGGGAGCGGGAGGGTTTCTACGAGCAGTACTTC
cdr3_aa: CSASGEREGFYEQYF

d_call: -
v_call: TRBV5-6
clone_size: -
j_call: TRBJ2-3
cdr3_nt: TGTGCCAGCAGCTCTTTATCCGATACGCAGTATTTT
cdr3_aa: CASSSLSDTQYF

d_call: TRBD1
v_call: TRBV19
clone_size: few
j_call: TRBJ1-5
cdr3_nt: TGTGCCAGTACCCTACAGGGGGGAAATCAGCCCCAGCATTTT
cdr3_aa: CASTLQGGNQPQHF

d_call: TRBD2
v_call: TRBV5-5
clone_size: -
j_call: TRBJ2-7
cdr3_nt: TGTGCCAGCAGCTTGGGTCGGACTAGCGGGAGCTACGAGCAGTACTTC
cdr3_aa: CASSLGRTSGSYEQYF

d_call: TRBD2
v_call: TRBV12-3/TRBV12-4
clone_size: many
j_call: TRBJ2-1
cdr3_nt: TGTGCCAGCAGTGTAACCGGACTAGCGGGTAACAATGAGCAGTTCTTC
cdr3_aa: CASSVTGLAGNNEQFF

d_call: -
v_call: TRBV11-2
clone_size: many
j_call: TRBJ1-1
cdr3_nt: TGTGCCAGCAGCTTAAGGAGTAGGGGCAGACCGAACACTGAAGCTTTCTTT
cdr3_aa: CASSLRSRGRPNTEAFF

d_call: -
v_call: TRBV29-1
clone_size: -
j_call: TRBJ2-1
cdr3_nt: TGCAGCGTATCCCAGGGGGGGCATGAGCAGTTCTTC
cdr3_aa: CSVSQGGHEQFF

d_call: -
v_call: TRBV25-1
clone_size: -
j_call: TRBJ1-2
cdr3_nt: TGTGCCAGCAGTCTTGGGGCTTACTATGGCTACACCTTC
cdr3_aa: CASSLGAYYGYTF

d_call: TRBD1
v_call: TRBV7-8
clone_size: few
j_call: TRBJ2-7
cdr3_nt: TGTGCCAGCAGCTTAGGACCGGGACAGGGCATTTACGAGCAGTACTTC
cdr3_aa: CASSLGPGQGIYEQYF

d_call: -
v_call: TRBV28
clone_size: many
j_call: TRBJ2-1
cdr3_nt: TGTGCCAGCAGTGGACTCCGCAACGGGGCGCGGAATGAGCAGTTCTTC
cdr3_aa: CASSGLRNGARNEQFF

d_call: -
v_call: TRBV4-3
clone_size: few
j_call: TRBJ1-1
cdr3_nt: TGCGCCAGCAGCCAAGATAGTCCGGTAATGAACACTGAAGCTTTCTTT
cdr3_aa: CASSQDSPVMNTEAFF

d_call: -
v_call: TRBV14
clone_size: -
j_call: TRBJ2-7
cdr3_nt: TGTGCCAGCAGCCAACGGACGGGACTCAATTACGAGCAGTACTTC
cdr3_aa: CASSQRTGLNYEQYF

d_call: TRBD1
v_call: TRBV11-1
clone_size: few
j_call: TRBJ2-2
cdr3_nt: TGTGCCAGCACCTCCGTCGGGACAGCTACCCAAGGGGGTAACACCGGGGAGCTGTTTTTT
cdr3_aa: CASTSVGTATQGGNTGELFF

d_call: -
v_call: TRBV29-1
clone_size: few
j_call: TRBJ2-2
cdr3_nt: TGCAGCGTTGGGAAGGGCACCGGGGAGCTGTTTTTT
cdr3_aa: CSVGKGTGELFF

d_call: -
v_call: TRBV25-1
clone_size: few
j_call: TRBJ2-5
cdr3_nt: TGTGCCAGCAGTGAGTTCGCGGGCGGGGAACTACAAGAGACCCAGTACTTC
cdr3_aa: CASSEFAGGELQETQYF

d_call: TRBD1
v_call: TRBV6-2/TRBV6-3
clone_size: few
j_call: TRBJ2-7
cdr3_nt: TGTGCCAGCTTCCGTGACAGGGGAAGCGAGCAGTACTTC
cdr3_aa: CASFRDRGSEQYF

d_call: -
v_call: TRBV12-3/TRBV12-4
clone_size: -
j_call: TRBJ2-1
cdr3_nt: TGTGCCAGCAGTTTTGAGTCGGGGGCGAAACCCTCCCCGGTCTTC
cdr3_aa: CASSFESGAKPSPVF

d_call: TRBD2
v_call: TRBV7-9
clone_size: -
j_call: TRBJ2-1
cdr3_nt: TGTGCCAGCAGCTTAGCGGACCTAGCGGGGGTGAACAAAAAGTTCTTC
cdr3_aa: CASSLADLAGVNKKFF

d_call: -
v_call: TRBV10-2
clone_size: -
j_call: TRBJ2-5
cdr3_nt: TGCGCCAGCACTCCTGGTGGGCCAGGGACGGAAGAGACCCAGTACTTC
cdr3_aa: CASTPGGPGTEETQYF

d_call: -
v_call: TRBV27
clone_size: -
j_call: TRBJ2-3
cdr3_nt: TGTGCCAGCAGTTTAGCCTTTAACACAGATACGCAGTATTTT
cdr3_aa: CASSLAFNTDTQYF

d_call: -
v_call: TRBV29-1
clone_size: -
j_call: TRBJ2-3
cdr3_nt: TGCAGCGTGGAAACAGGGTTCAATACGCAGTATTTT
cdr3_aa: CSVETGFNTQYF

d_call: -
v_call: TRBV7-6
clone_size: -
j_call: TRBJ2-1
cdr3_nt: TGTGCCAGCAGGAAATGGGCCGGGGACTCAGATCATGAGCAGTTCTTC
cdr3_aa: CASRKWAGDSDHEQFF

d_call: TRBD2
v_call: TRBV27
clone_size: few
j_call: TRBJ2-3
cdr3_nt: TGTGCCAGCAGTTTACAGCGGGAGGTCACAGATACGCAGTATTTT
cdr3_aa: CASSLQREVTDTQYF

d_call: -
v_call: TRBV20-1
clone_size: few
j_call: TRBJ2-3
cdr3_nt: TGCAGTGCTAGAAGGCGGATTAACACAGATACGCAGTATTTT
cdr3_aa: CSARRRINTDTQYF

d_call: TRBD2
v_call: TRBV10-3
clone_size: many
j_call: TRBJ2-1
cdr3_nt: TGTGCCATCAGTGAGTCGATAACTAGCGGGAGCAATGAGCAGTTCTTC
cdr3_aa: CAISESITSGSNEQFF

d_call: -
v_call: TRBV19
clone_size: -
j_call: TRBJ1-2
cdr3_nt: TGTGCCAGTGCCCGCGGCAGGGGCTCATATGGATACACCTTC
cdr3_aa: CASARGRGSYGYTF

d_call: -
v_call: TRBV7-2
clone_size: -
j_call: TRBJ2-7
cdr3_nt: TGTGCCAGCAGCTTAGGAGGGGGGGGTCGCGAGCAGTACTTC
cdr3_aa: CASSLGGGGREQYF

d_call: -
v_call: TRBV28
clone_size: few
j_call: TRBJ1-4
cdr3_nt: TGTGCCAGCAGTTTACGGGGTGGTCCAGATGAAAAACTGTTTTTT
cdr3_aa: CASSLRGGPDEKLFF

d_call: TRBD1
v_call: TRBV27
clone_size: few
j_call: TRBJ2-3
cdr3_nt: TGTGCCAGCAGGAACCGCCCCCGGGACAGGGTATCTGCAGATACGCAGTATTTT
cdr3_aa: CASRNRPRDRVSADTQYF

d_call: -
v_call: TRBV18
clone_size: -
j_call: TRBJ2-5
cdr3_nt: TGTGCCAGCTCACAAGTCATTCGAGAGACCCAGTACTTC
cdr3_aa: CASSQVIRETQYF

d_call: -
v_call: TRBV12-3/TRBV12-4
clone_size: -
j_call: TRBJ2-3
cdr3_nt: TGTGCCAGCGGCCTTGCCGGTGGGGCCCTTGAGGATACGCAGTATTTT
cdr3_aa: CASGLAGGALEDTQYF

d_call: TRBD1
v_call: TRBV7-6
clone_size: few
j_call: TRBJ2-2
cdr3_nt: TGTGCCAGCAGCCCCCACCGAGGACAGGGGAGCACCGGGGAGCTGTTTTTT
cdr3_aa: CASSPHRGQGSTGELFF